Given below is one T cell receptor beta chain in context. This sample was taken from a study of blood T cell repertoires in COVID-19. About the study: PBMCs, B-cell-depleted T cells, or T cells were the source of the cDNA or gDNA that made up the material.

Trimming shortened V by 9 bases and J by 6 bases, and 17 bases separated the two germline ends. CDR1 is SEHNR, CDR2 FQNEAQ, per germline (reference sequence). This CDR3 region has 14 residues. Authors' methods: Reference gene primer amplification in the assay estimated nucleated cell counts. This table comes from immunoSEQ multiplex PCR, and its TCRdb copy is limited to in-frame clones, with some not included. V and J calls and clone size are given by that table; D and trimming were obtained from the DNA. The sample includes about 190,000 clones, around four fifths of them seen just once. The clonotype was recovered from a man aged 25 to 40 with active or convalescent COVID-19. The sequenced sample consisted of peripheral blood. The chain carries TRBV7-9 and TRBJ2-2; possible D gene TRBD2, 6 bases. For the CDR3, the DNA is TGTGCCAGGGATACGGAGGGATTCTCCGGGGAGCTGTTTTTT. It specifies CARDTEGFSGELFF.